This T cell receptor (beta chain) stems from a study of cytomegalovirus exposure and HLA in healthy donors. Whole-study results and caveats: Earlier analysis yielded a pattern in which most TCR beta V segments were productive about 90% or about 30% of the time. In vitro assays verified that a few CMV-associated chains recognized CMV antigens specifically.

PCR involved 60 Vbeta and 13 Jbeta primers. Measured with immunoSEQ multiplex PCR; TCRdb has only the in-frame clones, and not every one. The sample shows roughly 48,000 clones, about two thirds of them seen only once. Of note for this clone: The antigen remains unidentified.

V lost 2 bases to trimming and J lost 8 bases, with 21 bases between them. The length of the CDR3 is 16 residues. CDR1 is MNHEY, CDR2 SVGAGI, per germline. The sequence derives from a woman in her 30s in good health and CMV-seronegative. The sample was PBMCs. V and J are TRBV6-5 and TRBJ1-1; tentative D call: TRBD1 (5 bases). The CDR3 bases are TGTGCCAGCAGTTACAGGAGGGGCACCCAAGACCCCGAAGCTTTCTTT. Translated, it gives CASSYRRGTQDPEAFF.